Presented here are 9 T cell receptor beta chains from one specimen sequenced in a study of early T cells in non-severe SARS-CoV-2 infection. Using its own MiXCR run on the 5' RACE reads, TCRdb lists one record per CDR3 protein. The data show 45,000 to 65,000 distinct CDR3 sequences, approximately 10% seen once. The sequencing sample was made of whole blood. These receptors all come from an adult who was a healthcare worker with PCR-confirmed SARS-CoV-2 infection or an uninfected control (not recorded which).

The chain couples TRBV10-3 to TRBJ1-6; D is uncertain. The CDR3 sequence is 14 residues long. The V end was cut by 10 bases, the J end by 0 bases, with 10 bases between. The germline CDR1 and CDR2 sequences are ENHRY and SYGVKD. The CDR3 sequence: CATDTSSYNSPLHF. CDR3 bases: TGTGCCACAGATACTAGCTCCTATAATTCACCCCTCCACTTT.

Concerning this clonotype itself: The junction differs from germline at one of its ends, possibly a read error. The chain joins TRBV10-3 to TRBJ2-3, with TRBD1 matching over 7 bases. Per the germline V gene, CDR1 is ENHRY and CDR2 is SYGVKD. The CDR3 is 13 amino acids. CDR3 loop: CAISYRGTDTQYF. CDR3 DNA: TGTGCCATCAGTTACAGGGGCACCGATACGCAGTATTTT.

This chain joins TRBV2 and TRBJ2-1, with unresolved D. V lost 6 bases to trimming and J lost 13 bases, with 4 bases between them. The V gene's germline CDR1 is SNHLY and CDR2 FYNNEI. There are 8 residues in the CDR3. The CDR3 region is CASRPQFF. The CDR3, as DNA: TGTGCCAGCAGGCCTCAGTTCTTC.

This clonotype was counted a few times. The chain is built from TRBV14 and TRBJ2-1, with unresolved D. Germline-derived CDR1 and CDR2 are SGHDN and FVKESK. This CDR3 contains 14 residues. The ends were cut back, 5 bases at V and 0 bases at J, with 8 bases in the middle. This chain's CDR3 is CASSTRSSYNEQFF. For the CDR3, the DNA is TGTGCCAGCAGCACACGGAGCTCCTACAATGAGCAGTTCTTC.

Only a few counts were recorded for this clonotype. The chain carries TRBV6-6 and TRBJ2-7; D uncertain. Germline V lookup: CDR1 MNHNY, CDR2 SVGAGI (reference sequence). The ends were cut back, 6 bases at V and 6 bases at J, with 30 bases in the middle. The CDR3 consists of 18 residues. CDR3 in amino acids: CASSPLLSGRSALREQYF. CDR3 bases: TGTGCCAGCAGCCCCCTCCTGAGTGGAAGGAGCGCCCTTCGCGAGCAGTACTTC.

This clonotype was detected ten times or more. The chain links TRBV30 to TRBJ2-5, with 7 bases lining up with TRBD2. The CDR3 is 15 amino acids. Germline assignment: CDR1 GTSNPN and CDR2 SVGIG (reference sequence). Trimming removed 1 base from V and 5 bases from J; junction bases left unmatched: 10. The CDR3 sequence is CAWSEWGAGRETQYF. As DNA, the CDR3 is TGTGCCTGGAGTGAGTGGGGAGCGGGAAGGGAGACCCAGTACTTC. The whole variable domain, filled in from reference TRBV30 and TRBJ2-5, reads SQTIHQWPATLVQPVGSPLSLECTVEGTSNPNLYWYRQAAGRGLQLLFYSVGIGQISSEVPQNLSASRPQDRQFILSSKKLLLSDSGFYLCAWSEWGAGRETQYFGPGTRLLVL.

This clonotype was counted a few times. The rearrangement joins TRBV7-9 to TRBJ1-6; D remains unclear. The CDR3 has 13 amino acids. Trimming removed 8 bases at V and 5 bases at J, with 10 bases between. Looked up from germline, CDR1 is SEHNR and CDR2 is FQNEAQ (reference sequence). The CDR3 DNA reads as TGTGCCAGCCAACCGGGAAATAATTCACCCCTCCACTTT. Translating gives CASQPGNNSPLHF.

This clonotype showed up just a few times. The chain couples TRBV5-1 to TRBJ2-2; weak D call: TRBD2 (5 bases). Germline-derived CDR1 and CDR2 are SGHRS and YFSETQ. V lost 8 bases and J 7 bases, leaving 9 bases between the germline ends. The CDR3 extends over 11 amino acids. As DNA, the CDR3 is TGCGCCAGTATAGGAGGCGGGGAGCTGTTTTTT. Its translation: CASIGGGELFF.

Turning to this clonotype: A much larger clone differs by one base, so this may be a read error. V gene TRBV6-5 combines with J gene TRBJ1-5; tentatively, D is TRBD1 (6 bases). CDR1 MNHEY and CDR2 SVGAGI come from the germline V gene. Trimming took off 6 bases at V and 5 bases at J, with 17 bases between the two ends. There are 15 residues in the CDR3. CDR3 region: CASRSGHKQDQPQHF. CDR3 coding DNA: TGTGCCAGCAGATCGGGACACAAGCAAGATCAGCCCCAGCATTTT.